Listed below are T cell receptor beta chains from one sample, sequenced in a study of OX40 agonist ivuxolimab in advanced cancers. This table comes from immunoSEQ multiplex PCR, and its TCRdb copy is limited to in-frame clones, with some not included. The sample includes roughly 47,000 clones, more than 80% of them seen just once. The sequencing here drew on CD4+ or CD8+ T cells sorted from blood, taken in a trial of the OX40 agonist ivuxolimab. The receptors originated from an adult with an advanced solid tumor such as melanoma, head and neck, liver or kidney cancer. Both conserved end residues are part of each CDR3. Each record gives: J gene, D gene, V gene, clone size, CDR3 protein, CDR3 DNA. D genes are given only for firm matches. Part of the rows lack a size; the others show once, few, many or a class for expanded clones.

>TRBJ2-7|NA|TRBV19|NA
CASSISPANEQYF
TGTGCCAGTAGTATCTCCCCAGCAAACGAGCAGTACTTC
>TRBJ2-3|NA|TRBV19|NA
CASSKGDWWEGSDTQYF
TGTGCCAGTAGTAAGGGGGATTGGTGGGAGGGCTCAGATACGCAGTATTTT
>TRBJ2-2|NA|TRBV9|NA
CASSPREGETGELFF
TGTGCCAGCAGCCCCCGGGAAGGGGAAACCGGGGAGCTGTTTTTT
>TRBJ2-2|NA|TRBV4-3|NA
CASSQDPWQPEPNTGELFF
TGCGCCAGCAGCCAAGATCCTTGGCAGCCCGAACCGAACACCGGGGAGCTGTTTTTT
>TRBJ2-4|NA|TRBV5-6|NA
CASSLDLAKNIQYF
TGTGCCAGCAGCTTGGATCTAGCCAAAAACATTCAGTACTTC
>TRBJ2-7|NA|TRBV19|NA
CAGGGGSYEQYF
TGTGCCGGTGGAGGGGGATCCTACGAGCAGTACTTC
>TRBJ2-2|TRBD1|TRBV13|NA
CASSLVRDRGTGELFF
TGTGCCAGCAGCCTAGTCCGGGACAGGGGGACCGGGGAGCTGTTTTTT
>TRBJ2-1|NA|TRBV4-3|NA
CASSQDTGPSSYNEQFF
TGCGCCAGCAGCCAAGATACAGGGCCAAGCTCCTACAATGAGCAGTTCTTC
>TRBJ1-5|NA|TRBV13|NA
CASSLRDRQQPQHF
TGTGCCAGCAGCTTAAGGGACCGGCAACAGCCCCAGCATTTT
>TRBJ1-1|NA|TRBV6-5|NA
CASSYVAPSNTEAFF
TGTGCCAGCAGTTACGTTGCCCCCTCGAACACTGAAGCTTTCTTT
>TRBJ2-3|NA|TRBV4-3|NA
CASSQDRGPRDTQYF
TGCGCCAGCAGCCAAGATCGGGGTCCGAGGGATACGCAGTATTTT
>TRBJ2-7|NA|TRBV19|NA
CASSWEGARNEQYF
TGTGCCAGTAGTTGGGAGGGGGCGCGGAACGAGCAGTACTTC
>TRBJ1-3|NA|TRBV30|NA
CAWSVSSGGSTIYF
TGTGCCTGGAGTGTGTCTTCCGGTGGAAGCACCATATATTTT
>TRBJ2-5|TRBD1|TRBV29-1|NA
CSVPGQGAETQYF
TGCAGCGTACCGGGACAGGGGGCAGAGACCCAGTACTTC
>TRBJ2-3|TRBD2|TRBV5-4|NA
CASSLGLAETSTDTQYF
TGTGCCAGCAGCTTGGGTCTAGCGGAAACTAGCACAGATACGCAGTATTTT
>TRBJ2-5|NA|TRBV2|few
CASSELASETQYF
TGTGCCAGCAGCGAACTAGCAAGTGAGACCCAGTACTTC
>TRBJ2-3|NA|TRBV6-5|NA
CASTEDSRGTQYF
TGTGCCAGCACCGAGGACAGCAGGGGTACGCAGTATTTT